This T cell receptor beta chain derives from a study of beta chain features in type 1 diabetes. Study-level points and caveats: Short templates might get an advantage during PCR, and this would be equal in patients and controls. Junctions at VDJ sites from type 1 diabetes patients had fewer insertions and more deletions.

For this clone: The antigen is unknown.

The authors reverse transcribed all of the isolated RNA, so sequencing captured expressed TCRB transcripts. Here immunoSEQ multiplex PCR was the method, and the copy in TCRdb shows in-frame clones only, minus some. The data hold about 42,000 clones, with approximately 53% observed a single time. Germline-derived CDR1 and CDR2 are LGHNA and YNFKEQ. This CDR3 spans 17 amino acids. The sequenced sample consisted of stem cell memory CD4+ T cells from blood. The sequence came from a woman younger than 45 in good health. V and J are TRBV4-2 and TRBJ2-5; perhaps TRBD2 as D (6 bases). The J call is uncertain, as TRBJ2-7 better fits the DNA end. CDR3 bases: TGTGCCAGCAGCCAAGCCTGGGGGGATGGCATACTATACGAGCAGTACTTC. Translation gives CASSQAWGDGILYEQYF.